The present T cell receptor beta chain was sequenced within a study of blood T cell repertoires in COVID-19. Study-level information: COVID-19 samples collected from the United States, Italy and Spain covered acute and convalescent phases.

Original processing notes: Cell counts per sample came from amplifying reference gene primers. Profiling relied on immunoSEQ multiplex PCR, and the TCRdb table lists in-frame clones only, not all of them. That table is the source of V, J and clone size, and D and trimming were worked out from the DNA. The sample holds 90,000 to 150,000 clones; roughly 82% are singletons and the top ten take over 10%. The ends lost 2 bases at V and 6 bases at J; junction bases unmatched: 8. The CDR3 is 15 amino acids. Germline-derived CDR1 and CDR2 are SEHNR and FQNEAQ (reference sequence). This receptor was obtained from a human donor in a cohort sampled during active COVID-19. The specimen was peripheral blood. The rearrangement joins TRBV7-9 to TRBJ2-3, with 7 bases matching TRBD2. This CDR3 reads CASSLPVGAGDTQYF. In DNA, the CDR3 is TGTGCCAGCAGCTTACCGGTGGGAGCGGGGGATACGCAGTATTTT.